This T cell receptor beta chain was profiled in a study of STAT3 mutations in large granular lymphocyte leukemia. Study-wide results and caveats: All newly emerging clones after therapy were STAT3 wild type. Every T-LGLL patient had at least one immunodominant TCRbeta clonotype.

Libraries were prepared by immunoSEQ multiplex PCR; TCRdb keeps only in-frame clonotypes and omits some of them. The sample records several thousand clones, less than 90% being singletons. Turning to this clone: No antigen is known for it.

The source of this sequence is an older man with T-cell large granular lymphocyte leukemia. Some clones in this sample may be carry-over from other donors' samples. The specimen sequenced was peripheral blood mononuclear cells.

CDR3 residues: CASSVQGGSTDTQYF. The CDR3 region has the DNA TGTGCCAGCAGCGTACAAGGGGGCTCCACAGATACGCAGTATTTT. V gene TRBV9 combines with J gene TRBJ2-3, with 7 bases identical to TRBD1. The CDR3 has 15 amino acids. CDR1 and CDR2 from the germline V gene are SGDLS and YYNGEE. With 1 base clipped from V and 2 bases from J, the junction kept 4 bases outside the gene matches.